These 22 T cell receptor beta chains were sequenced from one sample in a study of cytomegalovirus exposure and HLA in healthy donors. PCR employed 60 Vbeta and 13 Jbeta primers. Clones were sequenced by immunoSEQ multiplex PCR, and TCRdb holds only the in-frame ones, with some missing. The sample holds about 150,000 clones, roughly 82% seen once. Source material: PBMCs. These receptor sequences come from a woman aged 45-60 years in good health and CMV-seropositive.

This clone was observed a few times. The V gene is TRBV6-1, the J gene TRBJ1-2; maybe TRBD1 (5 bases). Germline CDR1 reads MNHNS; CDR2 reads SASEGT. The CDR3 sequence is 11 residues long. Trimming pared 7 bases from V and 6 bases from J, leaving 9 bases between. The CDR3 coding sequence is TGTGCCAGCATGGGACTTGATGGCTACACCTTC. It yields the protein CASMGLDGYTF.

This clone was recorded once. J is TRBJ2-3 and V is TRBV27, with D perhaps matching TRBD2 (6 bases). The CDR3 is 15 amino acids. Germline V gene lookup returns CDR1 MNHEY and CDR2 SMNVEV (reference sequence). V was cut by 4 bases and J by 0 bases, with 11 bases left in between. The CDR3 sequence: CASSSIGGSTDTQYF. The CDR3, as DNA: TGTGCCAGCAGTTCCATAGGAGGGAGCACAGATACGCAGTATTTT.

This chain joins TRBV2 and TRBJ2-1; 9 nucleotides match TRBD1. CDR3 length equals 13 residues. V gave up 6 bases and J gave up 6 bases; unmatched junction bases: 3. Looked up from germline, CDR1 is SNHLY and CDR2 is FYNNEI. The chain's CDR3 is CASSLGQGNEQFF. The CDR3 bases are TGTGCCAGCAGCTTGGGACAGGGCAATGAGCAGTTCTTC. The full variable domain, completed using reference TRBV2 and TRBJ2-1, is EPEVTQTPSHQVTQMGQEVILRCVPISNHLYFYWYRQILGQKVEFLVSFYNNEISEKSEIFDDQFSVERPDGSNFTLKIRSTKLEDSAMYFCASSLGQGNEQFFGPGTRLTVL.

The V and J genes are TRBV2 and TRBJ1-1; D ambiguous. The CDR3 is 13 amino acids. Germline CDR1 and CDR2: SNHLY and FYNNEI. Trimming left V 3 bases short and J 2 bases short, with 7 bases between. DNA of the CDR3: TGTGCCAGCAGTGACCCGGTAAACACTGAAGCTTTCTTT. It yields the protein CASSDPVNTEAFF. The whole variable domain, remainder taken from reference TRBV2 and TRBJ1-1, is EPEVTQTPSHQVTQMGQEVILRCVPISNHLYFYWYRQILGQKVEFLVSFYNNEISEKSEIFDDQFSVERPDGSNFTLKIRSTKLEDSAMYFCASSDPVNTEAFFGQGTRLTVV.

The genes are TRBV6-6 and TRBJ1-5; tentative D call: TRBD1 (5 bases). Germline V gives CDR1 MNHNY, CDR2 SVGAGI (reference sequence). The V end was cut by 5 bases, the J end by 0 bases, with 11 bases between. The CDR3 length is 15 residues. Here the CDR3 DNA reads TGTGCCAGCAGTCGCCCGGGGGATAGCAATCAGCCCCAGCATTTT. Its translation is CASSRPGDSNQPQHF.

The CDR3 sequence is CASSIAGSFYGYTF. In nucleotides, the CDR3 is TGTGCCAGTAGTATCGCCGGGTCCTTCTATGGCTACACCTTC. V and J are TRBV19 and TRBJ1-2; the D is unclear. This CDR3 has 14 residues. The V gene lost 3 bases and the J gene lost 4 bases, with 12 bases spanning the gap. Germline CDR1 is LNHDA and CDR2 is SQIVND (reference sequence).

This clone was seen a single time. The genes are TRBV5-1 and TRBJ2-1; 7 bases map to TRBD2. Per germline, CDR1 SGHRS and CDR2 YFSETQ. The junction had 10 bases not matched to a gene; V was cut back by 4 bases and J by 9 bases. There are 14 residues in the CDR3. The CDR3 coding sequence is TGCGCCAGCAGCACAGTCCAGGGAGGGAGTGAGCAGTTCTTC. Translation: CASSTVQGGSEQFF.

The chain employs TRBV9 and TRBJ2-3, with 12 nucleotides matching TRBD2. In germline, CDR1 is SGDLS, CDR2 YYNGEE. With V trimmed by 0 bases and J by 3 bases, 5 bases remained unmatched. The CDR3 has 17 residues. CDR3: CASSVEPSGGATDTQYF. The CDR3 nucleotides are TGTGCCAGCAGCGTAGAGCCTAGCGGGGGGGCGACAGATACGCAGTATTTT.

This chain connects TRBV7-9 to TRBJ1-2; no firm D call. The CDR3 totals 14 residues. Trimming pared 1 base from V and 8 bases from J, leaving 14 bases between. The V gene's germline CDR1 is SEHNR and CDR2 FQNEAQ (reference sequence). CDR3: CASSLEGGRGGYTF. As DNA, the CDR3 is TGTGCCAGCAGCTTAGAGGGTGGTCGAGGGGGCTACACCTTC.

This clone was seen more than once but under ten times. The CDR3 bases are TGTGCCAGCAGCCCCCGCGGACAGGGGTTGAATGAGCAGTTCTTC. Amino acid sequence: CASSPRGQGLNEQFF. V gene TRBV14 combines with J gene TRBJ2-1, with 9 bases lining up with TRBD1. The CDR3 length is 15 residues. CDR1 SGHDN and CDR2 FVKESK come from the germline V gene. The junction had 8 bases not matched to a gene; V was cut back by 4 bases and J by 7 bases.

The chain links TRBV7-9 to TRBJ1-6; no clear D. The CDR3 sequence is 13 residues long. Germline CDR1 SEHNR, CDR2 FQNEAQ (reference sequence). As DNA, the CDR3 is TGTGCGTCGGTTGAGGGCAGCAATTCACCCCTCCACTTT. Its protein is CASVEGSNSPLHF.

V gene TRBV15 combines with J gene TRBJ1-5, with D uncertain. Deletions cut 2 bases from V and 6 bases from J, with 23 bases between. The CDR3 contains 18 residues. CDR1 LNHNV and CDR2 YYDKDF come from the germline V gene (reference sequence). As DNA, the CDR3 is TGTGCCACCAGCAGACCCAGAGGCGGGCGCGTTAAGATTCAGCCCCAGCATTTT. It yields the protein CATSRPRGGRVKIQPQHF.

The rearrangement links TRBV27 to TRBJ2-1, with 7 nucleotides matching TRBD2. V shed 6 bases and J 5 bases; nucleotides not matched to a gene: 22. This CDR3 contains 19 residues. Germline V gene data show CDR1 as MNHEY and CDR2 as SMNVEV (reference sequence). The CDR3 loop is CASSPLDSGLVDNHNEQFF. The CDR3, as DNA: TGTGCCAGCAGCCCCCTGGACTCTGGACTAGTCGATAATCACAATGAGCAGTTCTTC.

The gene calls are TRBV10-3 and TRBJ1-5; D call uncertain. Germline assignment: CDR1 ENHRY and CDR2 SYGVKD. This CDR3 region has 15 residues. Between the trimmed V and J ends, which lost 6 bases and 2 bases, there was a span of 14 bases. The CDR3 nucleotides are TGTGCCATCAGCCCGGGAGTTATGGGCAATCAGCCCCAGCATTTT. This encodes CAISPGVMGNQPQHF.

The chain has TRBV27 and TRBJ1-6, with unresolved D. The CDR3 extends over 17 amino acids. Trimming removed 0 bases at V and 7 bases at J, with 16 bases between. CDR1 is MNHEY and CDR2 is SMNVEV in the germline V gene (reference sequence). CDR3: CASSLSISTLRNSPLHF. The CDR3 coding sequence is TGTGCCAGCAGTTTATCGATCTCGACCCTGAGGAATTCACCCCTCCACTTT.

The chain employs TRBV6-1 and TRBJ1-6; D not resolved. The CDR3 loop spans 15 amino acids. From germline, CDR1 is MNHNS and CDR2 SASEGT. V lost 8 bases and J lost 4, with 15 bases in between. CDR3 DNA sequence: TGTGCCAGCTCCTGGGAGTCGAGTTATAATTCACCCCTCCACTTT. It specifies CASSWESSYNSPLHF.

This clone was seen repeatedly, ten times or more. The CDR3, as DNA: TGTGCCAGCAGTGACAGTTATAGCAATCAGCCCCAGCATTTT. Residues: CASSDSYSNQPQHF. The V and J genes are TRBV2 and TRBJ1-5; D remains unclear. The V gene lost 3 bases and the J gene lost 0 bases, with 6 bases spanning the gap. Germline CDR1 reads SNHLY; CDR2 reads FYNNEI. CDR3 size: 14 residues.

In its sample, this clone was seen once. V is TRBV6-5 and J is TRBJ2-2; 9 nucleotides agree with TRBD2. Germline V CDR1 and CDR2: MNHEY, SVGAGI. The CDR3 is 16 amino acids. After removal of 1 base from V and 8 bases from J, the junction contained 8 bases not matched to a gene. The CDR3 loop reads CASSYFAGGSAGELFF. CDR3 nucleotides: TGTGCCAGCAGTTACTTTGCGGGGGGGTCGGCGGGGGAGCTGTTTTTT.

The V gene is TRBV6-5, the J gene TRBJ2-5; 7 bases fit TRBD1. The end of the DNA fits TRBJ2-7 better, so the J call may be wrong. The CDR3 is 14 residues long. The germline V gene encodes CDR1 MNHEY and CDR2 SVGAGI. The CDR3 coding sequence is TGTGCCAGCAGGCGCGACAGGGACCTATACGAGCAGTACTTC. Its protein product is CASRRDRDLYEQYF.

The CDR3 reads CASGPGGGNEQFF. CDR3 nucleotides: TGTGCCAGCGGACCGGGGGGCGGGAATGAGCAGTTCTTC. The V gene is TRBV27, the J gene TRBJ2-1; D may be TRBD2 (7 bases). Trimming removed 8 bases from V and 7 bases from J, with 15 bases in between. The CDR3 totals 13 residues. In germline, CDR1 is MNHEY, CDR2 SMNVEV (reference sequence).

The V gene is TRBV2, the J gene TRBJ1-6; tentative D call: TRBD1 (5 bases). Germline loops: CDR1 SNHLY, CDR2 FYNNEI. V was clipped by 2 bases and J by 10 bases, with 9 bases between them. The CDR3 is 13 residues long. CDR3 in amino acids: CASSEQGKSPLHF. CDR3 nucleotide sequence: TGTGCCAGCAGTGAACAGGGTAAATCACCCCTCCACTTT.

The chain has TRBV11-2 and TRBJ2-7; D might be TRBD1 (8 bases). Germline V CDR1 and CDR2: SGHAT, FQNNGV. Trimming took 2 bases from V and 4 from J, leaving 12 bases between them. The CDR3 has 14 amino acids. This chain's CDR3 is CASSLYRGGYEQYF. CDR3 nucleotides: TGTGCCAGCAGCTTATACAGGGGGGGATACGAGCAGTACTTC.